This TCR beta chain comes out of a study of T cell clonotyping in hematopoietic cell transplantation. Regarding the study as a whole: At the given depth, recipient repertoires were over 95% de novo clonotypes.

Details on this clone: No antigen is known for it.

Libraries were prepared by immunoSEQ multiplex PCR; TCRdb keeps only in-frame clonotypes and omits some of them. The repertoire holds more than 40,000 clones, with about 95% as singletons. The junction had 14 bases not matched to a gene; V was cut back by 2 bases and J by 10 bases. The germline V gene has CDR1 LGHNT and CDR2 FRNRAP. This CDR3 contains 16 residues. This clonotype originated in a young man in good health. Some clones in this sample may be carry-over from other donors' samples. The J gene is TRBJ2-1, the V gene TRBV12-5, with 7 bases identical to TRBD2. Material: peripheral blood mononuclear cells. CDR3 residues: CASGLISGTIVDEQFF. The CDR3 DNA is TGTGCTAGTGGTTTGATATCCGGGACTATTGTTGACGAGCAGTTCTTC.